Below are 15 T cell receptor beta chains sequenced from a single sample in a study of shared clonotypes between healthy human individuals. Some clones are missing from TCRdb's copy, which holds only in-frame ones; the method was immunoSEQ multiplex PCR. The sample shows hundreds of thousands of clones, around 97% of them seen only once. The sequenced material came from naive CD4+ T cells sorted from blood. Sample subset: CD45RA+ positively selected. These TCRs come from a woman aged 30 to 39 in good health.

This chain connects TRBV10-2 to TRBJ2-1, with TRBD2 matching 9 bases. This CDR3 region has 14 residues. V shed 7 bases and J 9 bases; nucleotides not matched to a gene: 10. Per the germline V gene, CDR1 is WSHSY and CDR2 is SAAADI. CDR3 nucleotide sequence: TGCGCCAGCACCGTACTAGGGACTAGCAGTGAGCAGTTCTTC. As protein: CASTVLGTSSEQFF.

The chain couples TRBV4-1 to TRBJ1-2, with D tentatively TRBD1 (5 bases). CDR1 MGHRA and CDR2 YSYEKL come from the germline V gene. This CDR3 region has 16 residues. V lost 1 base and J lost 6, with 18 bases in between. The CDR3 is CASSQVGGRRGNGYTF. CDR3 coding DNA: TGCGCCAGCAGCCAAGTAGGTGGGCGGCGGGGGAATGGCTACACCTTC.

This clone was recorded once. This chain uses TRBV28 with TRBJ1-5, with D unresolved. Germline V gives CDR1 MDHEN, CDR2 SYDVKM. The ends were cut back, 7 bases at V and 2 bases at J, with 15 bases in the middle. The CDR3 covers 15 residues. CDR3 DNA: TGTGCCAGCATCTCCCCCCCCGGGGGCAATCAGCCCCAGCATTTT. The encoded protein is CASISPPGGNQPQHF. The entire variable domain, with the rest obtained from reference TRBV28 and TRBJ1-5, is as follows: DVKVTQSSRYLVKRTGEKVFLECVQDMDHENMFWYRQDPGLGLRLIYFSYDVKMKEKGDIPEGYSVSREKKERFSLILESASTNQTSMYLCASISPPGGNQPQHFGDGTRLSIL.

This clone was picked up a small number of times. The CDR3 region has the DNA TGCAGTGCTAGCGGTCAGCCCCAGCATTTT. This sequence encodes CSASGQPQHF. V usage is TRBV20-1 and J usage is TRBJ1-5; the D is unclear. The CDR3 covers 10 residues. With 3 bases removed from V and 6 bases from J, the gap between germline ends came to 3 bases. Germline V CDR1 and CDR2: DFQATT, SNEGSKA (reference sequence).

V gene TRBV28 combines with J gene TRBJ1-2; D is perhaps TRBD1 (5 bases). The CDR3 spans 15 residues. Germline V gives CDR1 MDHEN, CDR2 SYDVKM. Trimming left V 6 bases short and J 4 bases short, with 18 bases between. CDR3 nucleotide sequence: TGTGCCAGCAGAGCCGGGGGGGGATTGAGCTATGGCTACACCTTC. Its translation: CASRAGGGLSYGYTF.

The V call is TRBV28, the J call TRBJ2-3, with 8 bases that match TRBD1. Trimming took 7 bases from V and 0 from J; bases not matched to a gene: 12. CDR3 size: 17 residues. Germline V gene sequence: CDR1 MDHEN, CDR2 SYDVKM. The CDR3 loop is CASIAGTGAQSTDTQYF. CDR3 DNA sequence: TGTGCCAGCATTGCCGGGACAGGAGCCCAGAGCACAGATACGCAGTATTTT. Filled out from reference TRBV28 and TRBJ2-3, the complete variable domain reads DVKVTQSSRYLVKRTGEKVFLECVQDMDHENMFWYRQDPGLGLRLIYFSYDVKMKEKGDIPEGYSVSREKKERFSLILESASTNQTSMYLCASIAGTGAQSTDTQYFGPGTRLTVL.

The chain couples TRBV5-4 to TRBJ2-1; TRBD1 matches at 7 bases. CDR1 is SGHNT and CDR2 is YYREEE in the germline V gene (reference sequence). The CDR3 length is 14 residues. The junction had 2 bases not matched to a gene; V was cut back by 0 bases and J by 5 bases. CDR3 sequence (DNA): TGTGCCAGCAGCTTGGCCAGGGGGAACAATGAGCAGTTCTTC. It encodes CASSLARGNNEQFF. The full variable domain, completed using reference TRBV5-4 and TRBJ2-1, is ETGVTQSPTHLIKTRGQQVTLRCSSQSGHNTVSWYQQALGQGPQFIFQYYREEENGRGNFPPRFSGLQFPNYSSELNVNALELDDSALYLCASSLARGNNEQFFGPGTRLTVL.

For the CDR3, the DNA is TGTGCCAGCGAGAAGGGGAACACTGAAGCTTTCTTT. The encoded protein is CASEKGNTEAFF. The chain carries TRBV7-9 and TRBJ1-1; D not certain. The V end lost 8 bases, the J end lost 1 base, and 8 bases lay between the germline ends. Germline CDR1 and CDR2: SEHNR and FQNEAQ (reference sequence). CDR3 length: 12 residues.

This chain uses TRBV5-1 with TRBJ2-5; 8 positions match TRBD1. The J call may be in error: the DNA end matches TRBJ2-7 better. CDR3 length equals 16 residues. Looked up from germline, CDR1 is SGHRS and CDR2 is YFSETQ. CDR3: CASSPGDRSGIYEQYF. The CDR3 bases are TGCGCCAGCAGCCCGGGGGACAGGTCGGGCATCTACGAGCAGTACTTC.

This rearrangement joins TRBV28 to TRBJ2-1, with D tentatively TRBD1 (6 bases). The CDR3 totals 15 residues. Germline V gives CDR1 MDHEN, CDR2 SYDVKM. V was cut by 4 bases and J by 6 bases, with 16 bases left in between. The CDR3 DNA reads TGTGCCAGCAGTTCCATAGGACTCAGGGGCAATGAGCAGTTCTTC. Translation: CASSSIGLRGNEQFF.

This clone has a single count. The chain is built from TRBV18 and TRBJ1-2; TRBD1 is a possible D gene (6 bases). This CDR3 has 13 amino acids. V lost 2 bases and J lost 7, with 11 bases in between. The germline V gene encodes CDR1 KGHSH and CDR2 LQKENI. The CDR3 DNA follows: TGTGCCAGCTCACCAGGGGGGCTCGGTGGCTACACCTTC. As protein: CASSPGGLGGYTF.

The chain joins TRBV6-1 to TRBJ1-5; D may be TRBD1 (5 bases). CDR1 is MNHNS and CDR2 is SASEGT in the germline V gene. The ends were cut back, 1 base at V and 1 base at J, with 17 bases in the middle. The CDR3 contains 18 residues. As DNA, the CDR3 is TGTGCCAGCAGTGAAGGGGGCGCCTATTCATGGAGCAATCAGCCCCAGCATTTT. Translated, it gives CASSEGGAYSWSNQPQHF.

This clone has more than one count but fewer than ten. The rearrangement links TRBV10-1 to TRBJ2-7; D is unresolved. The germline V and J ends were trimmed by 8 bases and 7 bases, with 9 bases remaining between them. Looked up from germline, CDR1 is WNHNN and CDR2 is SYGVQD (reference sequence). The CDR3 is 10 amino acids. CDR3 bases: TGCGCCAGCCCCCCTCTGGAGCAGTACTTC. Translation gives CASPPLEQYF.

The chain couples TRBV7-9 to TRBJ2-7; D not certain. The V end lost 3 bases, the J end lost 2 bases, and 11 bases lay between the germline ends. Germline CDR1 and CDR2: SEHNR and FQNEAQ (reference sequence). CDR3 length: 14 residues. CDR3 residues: CASSFNPDAYEQYF. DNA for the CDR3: TGTGCCAGCAGCTTTAACCCGGACGCCTACGAGCAGTACTTC. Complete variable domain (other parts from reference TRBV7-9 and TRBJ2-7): DTGVSQNPRHKITKRGQNVTFRCDPISEHNRLYWYRQTLGQGPEFLTYFQNEAQLEKSRLLSDRFSAERPKGSFSTLEIQRTEQGDSAMYLCASSFNPDAYEQYFGPGTRLTVT.

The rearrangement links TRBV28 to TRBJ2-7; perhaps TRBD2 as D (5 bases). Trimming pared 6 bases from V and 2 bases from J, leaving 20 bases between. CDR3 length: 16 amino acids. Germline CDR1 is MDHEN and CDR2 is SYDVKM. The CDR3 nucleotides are TGTGCCAGCAGACCTGATGGGCGGGCGGAGGCCTACGAGCAGTACTTC. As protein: CASRPDGRAEAYEQYF.